These 8 T cell receptor beta chains share one sample of origin, sequenced in a study of T-cell reconstitution after alpha-beta-depleted transplantation in children. As it was prepared, the TCRbeta library received unique molecular identifiers. Using its own MiXCR run on the PCR reads, TCRdb lists one record per CDR3 protein. The sample lists about 980,000 distinct CDR3 sequences, roughly 31% occurring once. Here the sequenced sample was PBMCs, mostly from graft donor cells, taken 360 days after TCRalphabeta/CD19-depleted stem cell transplant. Receptors were obtained from a boy younger than two who had a stem cell transplant for SCID, so the T cells may come from the graft donor.

The gene calls are TRBV6-5 and TRBJ1-2; D gene unclear. V was shortened by 6 bases and J by 9 bases, with 17 bases between the two germline ends. CDR1 and CDR2 from the germline V gene are MNHEY and SVGAGI. The CDR3 totals 13 residues. The CDR3 sequence: CASSPLRRERYTF. As DNA, the CDR3 is TGTGCCAGCAGCCCATTAAGGAGGGAGCGCTACACCTTC.

The chain links TRBV5-1 to TRBJ2-6; D unresolved. The CDR3 is made up of 16 amino acids. Germline V gives CDR1 SGHRS, CDR2 YFSETQ. V lost 0 bases, J lost 0 bases, and 7 bases lay in between. The CDR3 is CASSLERSSGANVLTF. CDR3 DNA sequence: TGCGCCAGCAGCTTGGAGAGGAGCTCTGGGGCCAACGTCCTGACTTTC.

The V call is TRBV6-1, the J call TRBJ2-1; 7 positions agree with TRBD2. The germline CDR1 and CDR2 sequences are MNHNS and SASEGT. The CDR3 length is 15 residues. J gave up 9 bases and V 6 bases, and 14 bases lay outside the gene matches. CDR3 nucleotides: TGTGCCAGCAGCGCTAACTGGGGGGGAAAGGCTGAGCAGTTCTTC. Translating it yields CASSANWGGKAEQFF.

The chain uses TRBV5-4 and TRBJ2-5; possibly TRBD2 for D (7 bases). Trimming removed 3 bases from V and 7 bases from J, with 22 bases in between. The germline V gene encodes CDR1 SGHNT and CDR2 YYREEE (reference sequence). This CDR3 contains 16 residues. In DNA form, the CDR3 reads TGTGCCAGCAGCTCTATTTACAGGGAAGGGGAGGGGACCCAGTACTTC. It is translated as CASSSIYREGEGTQYF.

In this sample, this clonotype turned up a few times. The CDR3, as DNA: TGTGCCAGCAGTTGCCCCCGATGCTATGGCTACACCTTC. Its translation is CASSCPRCYGYTF. The chain combines TRBV12-3 or TRBV12-4 with TRBJ1-2, with no clear D. V was trimmed by 4 bases and J by 4 bases, leaving 10 bases between them. The CDR3 loop spans 13 amino acids.

The chain couples TRBV5-5 to TRBJ1-2; 8 bases align to TRBD1. The V gene end was trimmed by 4 bases and the J gene end by 4 bases; junction bases not matched to a gene: 9. This CDR3 has 15 amino acids. Germline V CDR1 and CDR2: SGHKS, YYEKEE (reference sequence). The CDR3 loop is CASSPSRGRFYGYTF. CDR3 sequence (DNA): TGTGCCAGCAGCCCAAGCAGGGGGCGCTTCTATGGCTACACCTTC. Full variable domain (rest looked up from reference TRBV5-5 and TRBJ1-2): DAGVTQSPTHLIKTRGQQVTLRCSPISGHKSVSWYQQVLGQGPQFIFQYYEKEERGRGNFPDRFSARQFPNYSSELNVNALLLGDSALYLCASSPSRGRFYGYTFGSGTRLTVV.

This rearrangement joins TRBV5-6 to TRBJ1-4; D gene unclear. Germline V gene sequence: CDR1 SGHDT, CDR2 YYEEEE. V was pared by 4 bases and J by 0 bases, with 22 bases between. This CDR3 comprises 19 residues. The CDR3, as DNA: TGTGCCAGCAGCAGGTTGGTCATGTTGGGTGCCTCAACTAATGAAAAACTGTTTTTT. It is translated as CASSRLVMLGASTNEKLFF.

The chain carries TRBV7-9 and TRBJ1-1; a weak D match, TRBD1 (5 bases). CDR3 length equals 12 residues. Trimming stripped 4 bases from V and 11 bases from J, with 14 bases between. Per the germline V gene, CDR1 is SEHNR and CDR2 is FQNEAQ (reference sequence). The CDR3 DNA reads TGTGCCAGCAGCTGGGGGACTGGTTGGGCTTTCTTT. Amino acid sequence: CASSWGTGWAFF.